Below, 18 T cell receptor beta chains from the same sample are listed, as sequenced in a study of blood T cell repertoires in COVID-19. Clones were sequenced by immunoSEQ multiplex PCR, and TCRdb holds only the in-frame ones, with some missing. The table includes 210,000 or so clones, roughly 90% detected once. Specimen: peripheral blood. The receptors shown here come from a man in his forties or fifties with active or convalescent COVID-19.

The chain uses TRBV7-8 and TRBJ2-1; 9 bases map to TRBD1. V gave up 2 bases and J gave up 7 bases; unmatched junction bases: 6. Germline lookup yields CDR1 SGHVS and CDR2 FQNEAQ. The CDR3 spans 15 residues. The CDR3 spells CASSLWTGVGNEQFF. DNA for the CDR3: TGTGCCAGCAGCTTATGGACAGGGGTTGGGAATGAGCAGTTCTTC.

The rearrangement uses TRBV28 and TRBJ1-5; 8 bases are a match to TRBD1. Germline trimming cut 3 bases from V and 0 bases from J; bases unmatched to any gene: 7. CDR3 length: 17 amino acids. The germline CDR1 and CDR2 sequences are MDHEN and SYDVKM. DNA for the CDR3: TGTGCCAGCAGTTTCCCGGACAGGGTCAATAGCAATCAGCCCCAGCATTTT. It specifies CASSFPDRVNSNQPQHF.

The chain is built from TRBV6-5 and TRBJ2-3; a possible D gene is TRBD2 (6 bases). The germline V gene has CDR1 MNHEY and CDR2 SVGAGI. Trimming removed 0 bases from V and 0 bases from J, with 7 bases in between. CDR3 length equals 15 residues. CDR3: CASSYSSGSTDTQYF. CDR3 coding DNA: TGTGCCAGCAGTTACTCTAGCGGCAGCACAGATACGCAGTATTTT.

This clone has just one count. J is TRBJ2-7 and V is TRBV30, with 9 bases aligning to TRBD2. CDR1 GTSNPN and CDR2 SVGIG come from the germline V gene (reference sequence). The V and J ends lost 0 bases and 4 bases, in that order; junction bases with no gene match: 4. This CDR3 is 14 amino acids long. The CDR3 bases are TGTGCCTGGAGTGTTAGCGGGGGAGGGTACGAGCAGTACTTC. It yields the protein CAWSVSGGGYEQYF.

This chain uses TRBV4-1 with TRBJ2-7; TRBD1 might be the D (7 bases). This CDR3 is built from 13 residues. The germline V gene has CDR1 MGHRA and CDR2 YSYEKL. Deletions cut 4 bases from V and 5 bases from J, with 12 bases between. CDR3 sequence: CASSPQGEDEQYF. CDR3 bases: TGCGCCAGCAGCCCTCAGGGGGAGGACGAGCAGTACTTC.

The genes are TRBV27 and TRBJ1-2; 7 bases align to TRBD1. The V segment lost 2 bases and the J segment 7 bases; nucleotides outside the gene matches: 7. CDR3 size: 14 residues. The germline V gene encodes CDR1 MNHEY and CDR2 SMNVEV (reference sequence). The CDR3 here is CASSLPGQDRGYTF. In DNA form, the CDR3 reads TGTGCCAGCAGTTTACCCGGACAGGACCGTGGCTACACCTTC.

The V call is TRBV19, the J call TRBJ1-1; TRBD1 aligns across 9 bases. V gave up 5 bases and J gave up 5 bases; unmatched junction bases: 6. Germline V gene lookup returns CDR1 LNHDA and CDR2 SQIVND (reference sequence). This CDR3 has 14 residues. The chain's CDR3 is CASSPQGAITEAFF. The CDR3 region has the DNA TGTGCCAGTAGTCCACAGGGGGCGATAACTGAAGCTTTCTTT.

This chain connects TRBV19 to TRBJ2-3, with 7 positions matching TRBD2. Trimming removed 5 bases from V and 6 bases from J; junction bases left unmatched: 5. The CDR3 sequence is 13 residues long. CDR1 is LNHDA, CDR2 SQIVND, per germline (reference sequence). CDR3 loop: CASSQTSIDTQYF. The CDR3 DNA is TGTGCCAGTAGTCAGACTAGCATTGATACGCAGTATTTT.

The V call is TRBV6-5, the J call TRBJ1-4; 8 bases align to TRBD1. The J segment lost 8 bases and the V segment lost 4 bases, leaving 6 bases of the junction unmatched. CDR1 MNHEY and CDR2 SVGAGI come from the germline V gene. The CDR3 sequence is 14 residues long. The CDR3 DNA reads TGTGCCAGCAGTTTTGACAGGGGATCCGAAAAACTGTTTTTT. Residues: CASSFDRGSEKLFF.

V and J are TRBV7-8 and TRBJ1-5; weak D call: TRBD1 (5 bases). V was shortened by 5 bases and J by 3 bases, with 11 bases between the two germline ends. The V gene's germline CDR1 is SGHVS and CDR2 FQNEAQ. The CDR3 runs to 14 residues. CDR3 residues: CASSGGGANQPQHF. In DNA form, the CDR3 reads TGTGCCAGCAGCGGCGGGGGTGCCAATCAGCCCCAGCATTTT.

The rearrangement joins TRBV11-2 to TRBJ1-2, with 7 bases that match TRBD1. The CDR3 length is 16 residues. CDR1 and CDR2 from the germline V gene are SGHAT and FQNNGV. V was pared by 5 bases and J by 1 base, with 10 bases of the junction left unmatched. The CDR3 is CASSPVSGQLNYGYTF. DNA of the CDR3: TGTGCCAGCAGCCCGGTCTCGGGACAGCTTAACTATGGCTACACCTTC.

The chain employs TRBV5-1 and TRBJ1-5, with D possibly matching TRBD1 (6 bases). Germline V CDR1 and CDR2: SGHRS, YFSETQ. Trimming left V 4 bases short and J 2 bases short, with 13 bases between. This CDR3 has 15 amino acids. The CDR3 is CASSPGAGGNQPQHF. CDR3 bases: TGCGCCAGCAGCCCCGGGGCAGGGGGCAATCAGCCCCAGCATTTT.

The rearrangement joins TRBV7-2 to TRBJ1-2, with 11 bases fitting TRBD1. This CDR3 is built from 14 residues. Germline V lookup: CDR1 SGHTA, CDR2 FQGNSA. Trimming took 9 bases from V and 7 from J; bases not matched to a gene: 10. The CDR3 spells CASSWTGGESGYTF. The CDR3 nucleotides are TGTGCCAGTAGTTGGACAGGGGGCGAAAGTGGCTACACCTTC.

This clone was seen only a few times. V usage is TRBV18 and J usage is TRBJ1-2, with TRBD1 matching over 11 bases. The CDR3 runs 16 residues. V was clipped by 4 bases and J by 3 bases; unmatched bases: 7. Germline V CDR1 and CDR2: KGHSH, LQKENI. CDR3 coding DNA: TGTGCCAGCTCACTACGGACAGGGGGCCGGGACTATGGCTACACCTTC. The encoded protein is CASSLRTGGRDYGYTF.

This clone was seen a few times. The chain has TRBV27 and TRBJ1-1, with D perhaps TRBD1 (5 bases). V was clipped by 5 bases and J by 1 base, with 14 bases between them. Looked up from germline, CDR1 is MNHEY and CDR2 is SMNVEV (reference sequence). The CDR3 runs to 15 residues. CDR3 sequence reads: CASSPTVTGNTEAFF. The CDR3 bases are TGTGCCAGCAGTCCAACCGTCACAGGGAACACTGAAGCTTTCTTT.

The chain recombines TRBV9 with TRBJ2-1; D might be TRBD2 (6 bases). CDR1 and CDR2 (germline): SGDLS, YYNGEE. The CDR3 sequence is 15 residues long. V lost 4 bases, J lost 8 bases, and 19 bases lay in between. The CDR3 DNA is TGTGCCAGCAGCCCCGGGGCGGGATTTCGGGATGAGCAGTTCTTC. Its translation: CASSPGAGFRDEQFF.

This rearrangement joins TRBV27 to TRBJ1-3, with 11 bases matching TRBD1. V lost 7 bases, J lost 8 bases, and 4 bases stayed unmatched. The CDR3 spans 13 residues. Germline V gene lookup returns CDR1 MNHEY and CDR2 SMNVEV (reference sequence). CDR3 amino acids: CASIGQGADTIYF. Written as DNA, the CDR3 is TGTGCCAGCATCGGACAGGGGGCGGACACCATATATTTT.

The rearrangement joins TRBV24-1 to TRBJ2-1; unclear D gene. V was trimmed by 5 bases and J by 0 bases, leaving 13 bases between them. The CDR3 covers 16 residues. Germline V lookup: CDR1 KGHDR, CDR2 SFDVKD. This chain's CDR3 is CATSGVGTPSYNEQFF. The CDR3 region has the DNA TGTGCCACCAGTGGTGTGGGCACCCCCTCCTACAATGAGCAGTTCTTC.